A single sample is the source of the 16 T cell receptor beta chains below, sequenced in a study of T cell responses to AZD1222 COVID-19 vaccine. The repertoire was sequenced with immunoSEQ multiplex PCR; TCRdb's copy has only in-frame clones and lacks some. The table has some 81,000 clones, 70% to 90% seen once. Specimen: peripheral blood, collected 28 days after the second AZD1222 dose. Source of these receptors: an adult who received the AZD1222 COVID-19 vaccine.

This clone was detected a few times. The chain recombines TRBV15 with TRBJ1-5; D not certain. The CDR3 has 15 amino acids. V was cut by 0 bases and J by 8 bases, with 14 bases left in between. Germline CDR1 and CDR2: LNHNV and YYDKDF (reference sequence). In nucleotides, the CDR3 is TGTGCCACCAGCAGAGATCTTCAGGTAGTAAAGCCCCAGCATTTT. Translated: CATSRDLQVVKPQHF.

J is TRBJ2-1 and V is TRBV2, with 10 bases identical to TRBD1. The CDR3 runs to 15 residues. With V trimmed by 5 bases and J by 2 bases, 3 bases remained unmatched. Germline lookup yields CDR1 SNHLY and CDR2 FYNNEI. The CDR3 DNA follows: TGTGCCAGCAGTTCGGACAGGGGGGCCTACAATGAGCAGTTCTTC. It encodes CASSSDRGAYNEQFF.

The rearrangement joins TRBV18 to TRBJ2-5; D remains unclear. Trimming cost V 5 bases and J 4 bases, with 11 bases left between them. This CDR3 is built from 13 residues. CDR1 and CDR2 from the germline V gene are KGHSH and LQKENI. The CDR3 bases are TGTGCCAGCTCATCTGGGGAATTAGAGACCCAGTACTTC. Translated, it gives CASSSGELETQYF.

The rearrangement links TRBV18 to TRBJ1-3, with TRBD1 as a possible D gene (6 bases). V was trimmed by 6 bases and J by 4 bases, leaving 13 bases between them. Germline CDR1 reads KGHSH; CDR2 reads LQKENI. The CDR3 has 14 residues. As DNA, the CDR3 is TGTGCCAGCTCCCCGGCAGGGGAAGGAAACACCATATATTTT. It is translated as CASSPAGEGNTIYF. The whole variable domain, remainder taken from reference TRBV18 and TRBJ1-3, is NAGVMQNPRHLVRRRGQEARLRCSPMKGHSHVYWYRQLPEEGLKFMVYLQKENIIDESGMPKERFSAEFPKEGPSILRIQQVVRGDSAAYFCASSPAGEGNTIYFGEGSWLTVV.

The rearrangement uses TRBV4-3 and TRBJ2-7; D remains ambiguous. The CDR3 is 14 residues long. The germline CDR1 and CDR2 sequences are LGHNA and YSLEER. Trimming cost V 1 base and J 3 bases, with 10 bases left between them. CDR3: CASSQAQAHYEQYF. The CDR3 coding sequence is TGCGCCAGCAGCCAAGCCCAGGCCCACTACGAGCAGTACTTC.

This chain's CDR3 is CASSPTQGNQPQHF. The CDR3 nucleotides are TGTGCCAGCTCACCAACACAGGGAAATCAGCCCCAGCATTTT. The J gene is TRBJ1-5, the V gene TRBV18; perhaps TRBD1 as D (6 bases). Germline CDR1 KGHSH, CDR2 LQKENI. The CDR3 sequence is 14 residues long. The germline V and J ends were trimmed by 2 bases and 4 bases, with 9 bases remaining between them.

The CDR3 here is CASTPSGPGNTIYF. CDR3 DNA sequence: TGTGCCAGCACCCCTTCGGGCCCTGGAAACACCATATATTTT. The chain links TRBV9 to TRBJ1-3; D ambiguous. V dropped 6 bases and J dropped 2 bases, with 12 bases sitting between them. This CDR3 is built from 14 residues. Per the germline V gene, CDR1 is SGDLS and CDR2 is YYNGEE.

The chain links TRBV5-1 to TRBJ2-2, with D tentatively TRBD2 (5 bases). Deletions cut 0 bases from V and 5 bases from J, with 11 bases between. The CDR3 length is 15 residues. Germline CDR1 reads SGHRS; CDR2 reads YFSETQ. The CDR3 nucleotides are TGCGCCAGCAGCTTGGCCGTGAGCGGAACCGGGGAGCTGTTTTTT. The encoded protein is CASSLAVSGTGELFF.

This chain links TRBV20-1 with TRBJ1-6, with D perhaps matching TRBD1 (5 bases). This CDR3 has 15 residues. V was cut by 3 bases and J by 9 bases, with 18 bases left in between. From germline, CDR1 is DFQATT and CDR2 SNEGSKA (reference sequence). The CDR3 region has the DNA TGCAGTGCTAGTCCCGCGGGTTTGGGGGGTTCACCCCTCCACTTT. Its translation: CSASPAGLGGSPLHF.

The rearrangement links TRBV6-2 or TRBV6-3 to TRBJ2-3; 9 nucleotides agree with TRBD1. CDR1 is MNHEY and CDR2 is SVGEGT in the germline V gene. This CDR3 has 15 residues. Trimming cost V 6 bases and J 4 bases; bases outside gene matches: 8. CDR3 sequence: CASSEMGQGADTQYF. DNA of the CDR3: TGTGCCAGCAGCGAAATGGGACAGGGAGCAGATACGCAGTATTTT.

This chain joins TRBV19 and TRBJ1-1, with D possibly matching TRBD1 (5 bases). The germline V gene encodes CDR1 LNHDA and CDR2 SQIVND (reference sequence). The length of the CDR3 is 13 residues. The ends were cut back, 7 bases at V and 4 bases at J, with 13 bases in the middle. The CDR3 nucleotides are TGTGCCAGTACCACGATGGGGGGCACTGAAGCTTTCTTT. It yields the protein CASTTMGGTEAFF.

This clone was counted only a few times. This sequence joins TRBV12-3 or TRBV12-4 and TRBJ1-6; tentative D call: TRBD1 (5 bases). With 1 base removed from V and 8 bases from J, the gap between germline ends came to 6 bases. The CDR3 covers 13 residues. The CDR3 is CASSLVGDSPLHF. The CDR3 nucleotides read TGTGCCAGCAGTTTAGTGGGGGATTCACCCCTCCACTTT.

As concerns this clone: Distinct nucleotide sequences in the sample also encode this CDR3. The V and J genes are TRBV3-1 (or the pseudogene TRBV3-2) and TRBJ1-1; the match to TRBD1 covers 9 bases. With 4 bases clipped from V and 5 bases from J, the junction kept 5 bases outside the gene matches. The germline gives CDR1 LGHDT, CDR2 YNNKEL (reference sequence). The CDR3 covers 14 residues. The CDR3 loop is CASSRRDRDTEAFF. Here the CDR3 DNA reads TGTGCCAGCAGCCGACGGGACAGGGATACTGAAGCTTTCTTT.

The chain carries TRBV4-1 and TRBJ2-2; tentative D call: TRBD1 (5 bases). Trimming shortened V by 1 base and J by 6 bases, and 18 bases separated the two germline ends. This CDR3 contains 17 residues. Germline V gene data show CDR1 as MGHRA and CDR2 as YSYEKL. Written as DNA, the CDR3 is TGCGCCAGCAGCCAAGGTTCCTTCAGGGAAAAATCCGGGGAGCTGTTTTTT. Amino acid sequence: CASSQGSFREKSGELFF.

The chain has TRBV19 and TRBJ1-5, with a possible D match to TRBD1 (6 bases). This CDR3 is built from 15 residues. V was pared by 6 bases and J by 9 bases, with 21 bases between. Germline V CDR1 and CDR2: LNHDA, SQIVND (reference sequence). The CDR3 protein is CASRSGGQTTSPQHF. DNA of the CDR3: TGTGCCAGTAGGTCGGGGGGCCAAACCACTTCGCCCCAGCATTTT. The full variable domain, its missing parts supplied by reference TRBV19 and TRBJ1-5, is DGGITQSPKYLFRKEGQNVTLSCEQNLNHDAMYWYRQDPGQGLRLIYYSQIVNDFQKGDIAEGYSVSREKKESFPLTVTSAQKNPTAFYLCASRSGGQTTSPQHFGDGTRLSIL.

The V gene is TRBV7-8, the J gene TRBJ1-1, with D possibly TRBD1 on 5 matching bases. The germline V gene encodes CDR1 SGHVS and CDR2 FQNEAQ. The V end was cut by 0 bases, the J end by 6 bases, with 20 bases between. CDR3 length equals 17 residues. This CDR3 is CASSLAVAAGRGSEAFF. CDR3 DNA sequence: TGTGCCAGCAGCTTAGCGGTGGCGGCGGGCCGGGGGTCTGAAGCTTTCTTT.